Listed here is a single TCR beta chain. Antigen: not known. These data belong to a study of a mutant IDH1 vaccine in newly diagnosed glioma. The wider study: Beforehand, treatment had been radiotherapy, temozolomide, or both; the majority received both. Visit V12 was scheduled at week 35 and visit V13 at week 47. The study's findings and limits: Researchers report vaccine-induced immune responses in 93.3% of patients. Whatever changes occurred in top peripheral T cell clonotypes seemed unrelated to pseudoprogression.

The repertoire was sequenced with immunoSEQ multiplex PCR; TCRdb's copy has only in-frame clones and lacks some. Seen here are around 60,000 clones, 80% to 90% observed once, and the top ten hold approximately 4.1%. Germline CDR1 is MNHNS and CDR2 is SASEGT. The CDR3 sequence is 15 residues long. Trimming took 2 bases from V and 4 from J; bases not matched to a gene: 6. Documented time point: week 35, safety follow-up. Vaccinated patients received 300 ug of mutant IDH1 20-mer peptide per dose, with topical imiquimod. The sequencing here drew on PBMCs, taken from a glioma patient whose treatment included an IDH1 peptide vaccine. This rearrangement joins TRBV6-1 to TRBJ1-2; 8 positions agree with TRBD1. The sequence derives from a man aged 30 to 39 with glioma. CDR3 coding DNA: TGTGCCAGCAGTGAACAGGGGGCGTTCGGCTATGGCTACACCTTC. Protein sequence: CASSEQGAFGYGYTF.